The 18 T cell receptor beta chains given below trace back to one sample, sequenced in a study of T cells in Graves' hyperthyroidism and ophthalmopathy. Researchers amplified the TCR beta CDR3 regions from RNA transcripts. RT-PCR in the first round (using the HTBI primer set) targeted the TCR CDR3. MiXCR, run by TCRdb on the multiplex PCR reads, gives a single entry per CDR3 protein. Here the sample spans more than 50,000 distinct CDR3 sequences, around 48% being singletons. Sequences were obtained from blood. The receptors here all came from a woman in her 30s with Graves' ophthalmopathy.

Ten or more counts support this clonotype. The CDR3 loop reads CASSLVRPQETQYF. The CDR3 bases are TGCGCCAGCAGCTTGGTCCGGCCACAAGAGACCCAGTACTTC. This rearrangement joins TRBV5-1 to TRBJ2-5; the D is unclear. Trimming pared 0 bases from V and 2 bases from J, leaving 8 bases between. Germline CDR1 reads SGHRS; CDR2 reads YFSETQ. The CDR3 is made up of 14 amino acids.

This clonotype has at least ten counts. The rearrangement joins TRBV4-1 to TRBJ1-1; D not certain. CDR3 length: 13 residues. Germline values: CDR1 MGHRA, CDR2 YSYEKL. Between the trimmed V and J ends, which lost 0 bases and 10 bases, there was a span of 12 bases. CDR3: CASSQDPRRVAFF. The CDR3 DNA is TGCGCCAGCAGCCAAGATCCCAGAAGAGTAGCTTTCTTT.

V is TRBV29-1 and J is TRBJ1-5; 12 bases map to TRBD1. J gave up 11 bases and V 2 bases, and 7 bases lay outside the gene matches. The CDR3 runs 14 residues. Germline values: CDR1 SQVTM, CDR2 ANQGSEA. The CDR3 reads CSVERDRGRETQHF. CDR3 DNA: TGCAGCGTTGAACGGGACAGGGGGCGCGAGACCCAGCATTTT.

The chain employs TRBV20-1 and TRBJ1-4; 7 bases are a match to TRBD1. Germline CDR1 and CDR2: DFQATT and SNEGSKA (reference sequence). V shed 3 bases, J shed 5 bases, and the junction held 3 bases outside the gene matches. This CDR3 region has 13 residues. The CDR3 nucleotides are TGCAGTGCTAGGAGGGGGCCGAATGAAAAACTGTTTTTT. Encoded protein: CSARRGPNEKLFF.

This clonotype occurred many times. This sequence joins TRBV20-1 and TRBJ1-1, with D possibly being TRBD1 (5 bases). The CDR3 is 9 residues long. Trimming took off 8 bases at V and 10 bases at J, with 11 bases between the two ends. Germline-derived CDR1 and CDR2 are DFQATT and SNEGSKA (reference sequence). The CDR3 loop reads CSPGPGAFF. The CDR3 nucleotides read TGCAGTCCGGGGCCTGGAGCTTTCTTT.

This clonotype was picked up many times. V is TRBV7-2 and J is TRBJ2-1; TRBD2 aligns across 12 bases. The CDR3 has 15 residues. J lost 6 bases, V lost 5 bases, and 5 bases had no gene match. Germline V gives CDR1 SGHTA, CDR2 FQGNSA. The CDR3 DNA is TGTGCCAGCAGCAGACTAGCGGGAGTACCCAATGAGCAGTTCTTC. Protein: CASSRLAGVPNEQFF.

This chain connects TRBV20-1 to TRBJ2-1; possible D gene TRBD1, 6 bases. Per the germline V gene, CDR1 is DFQATT and CDR2 is SNEGSKA (reference sequence). The CDR3 contains 15 residues. V lost 0 bases and J 4 bases, leaving 13 bases between the germline ends. The CDR3: CSARDTGSKYNEQFF. The CDR3 nucleotides read TGCAGTGCTAGAGACACAGGGAGTAAGTACAATGAGCAGTTCTTC.

This rearrangement joins TRBV19 to TRBJ2-1, with 9 bases identical to TRBD1. From germline, CDR1 is LNHDA and CDR2 SQIVND (reference sequence). The length of the CDR3 is 14 residues. J lost 10 bases, V lost 7 bases, and 11 bases had no gene match. The CDR3 sequence is CASKLQGASQEQFF. CDR3 sequence (DNA): TGTGCCAGTAAATTACAGGGGGCCAGTCAAGAGCAGTTCTTC.

To note about this clonotype: Germline and junction disagree at one end, which may indicate a read error. The V and J genes are TRBV7-3 and TRBJ2-1, with no clear D. The germline CDR1 and CDR2 sequences are SGHTA and FQGTGA. This CDR3 has 15 residues. CDR3 in DNA: TGTGCCCGCAGCTCCGACACCGGGTCCTACAATGAGCAGTTCTTC. Translated, it gives CARSSDTGSYNEQFF.

This clonotype occurred many times. One end of the junction does not line up with germline, which may come from a read error. CDR3 nucleotide sequence: TGCGCCAGCAGCTTTTCGGGGATGGATGAGCGGTTCTTC. Translation gives CASSFSGMDERFF. The chain combines TRBV5-1 with TRBJ2-1; D perhaps matches TRBD2 (5 bases). Germline CDR1 reads SGHRS; CDR2 reads YFSETQ. The CDR3 loop spans 13 amino acids.

Many counts were recorded for this clonotype. This sequence joins TRBV20-1 and TRBJ1-1; no reliable D call. CDR3 length equals 13 residues. Germline-derived CDR1 and CDR2 are DFQATT and SNEGSKA (reference sequence). The ends were cut back, 5 bases at V and 8 bases at J, with 18 bases in the middle. DNA of the CDR3: TGCAGTGCTTCTGACATCCACCCCTGGGAAGCTTTCTTT. Its translation: CSASDIHPWEAFF.

A few counts support this clonotype. This chain links TRBV28 with TRBJ2-5; a weak D match, TRBD1 (5 bases). In germline, CDR1 is MDHEN, CDR2 SYDVKM. The CDR3 covers 14 residues. V was shortened by 2 bases and J by 4 bases, with 11 bases between the two germline ends. The CDR3 coding sequence is TGTGCCAGCAGTTTAGCATGGGGCGCAGAGACCCAGTACTTC. Translation gives CASSLAWGAETQYF.

This clonotype has more than one count but fewer than ten. The chain recombines TRBV4-1 with TRBJ1-3; no clear D. Germline lookup yields CDR1 MGHRA and CDR2 YSYEKL. Trimming shortened V by 0 bases and J by 0 bases, and 9 bases separated the two germline ends. CDR3 length equals 16 residues. CDR3: CASSQEGWGSGNTIYF. For the CDR3, the DNA is TGCGCCAGCAGCCAAGAGGGCTGGGGCTCTGGAAACACCATATATTTT.

The V gene is TRBV27, the J gene TRBJ2-7, with 14 bases fitting TRBD2. Germline V gene data show CDR1 as MNHEY and CDR2 as SMNVEV (reference sequence). The CDR3 length is 16 residues. The junction had 10 bases not matched to a gene; V was cut back by 5 bases and J by 7 bases. The CDR3 region is CASSHRLAGGPGEQYF. The CDR3 nucleotides are TGTGCCAGCAGTCACAGACTAGCGGGAGGGCCGGGGGAGCAGTACTTC.

This sequence joins TRBV11-2 and TRBJ2-2; D is uncertain. V was trimmed by 8 bases and J by 10 bases, leaving 23 bases between them. The CDR3 contains 15 residues. CDR1 and CDR2 (germline): SGHAT, FQNNGV. The CDR3 DNA sequence: TGTGCCAGCTCACAACTATTGACCGGGCCATTGGAGCTGTTTTTT. This codes for CASSQLLTGPLELFF.

This clonotype was seen many times. The chain has TRBV30 and TRBJ1-6; D remains unclear. Trimming removed 1 base from V and 7 bases from J, with 5 bases in between. The CDR3 is 12 amino acids. Germline V gives CDR1 GTSNPN, CDR2 SVGIG (reference sequence). In nucleotides, the CDR3 is TGTGCCTGGAGTGCCCGCAATTCACCCCTCCACTTT. Translated: CAWSARNSPLHF.

The sample holds many counts of this clonotype. The chain links TRBV6-1 to TRBJ2-2; 14 bases map to TRBD2. J lost 6 bases, V lost 1 base, and 7 bases had no gene match. This CDR3 comprises 18 residues. CDR1 and CDR2 from the germline V gene are MNHNS and SASEGT. The CDR3 coding sequence is TGTGCCAGCAGTGAAGAGGTCGGACTAGCGGGAGGAGCCGGGGAGCTGTTTTTT. The encoded protein is CASSEEVGLAGGAGELFF.

This chain links TRBV29-1 with TRBJ1-2; possibly TRBD1 for D (6 bases). Deletions cut 8 bases from V and 7 bases from J, with 17 bases between. CDR3 length equals 12 residues. CDR1 SQVTM and CDR2 ANQGSEA come from the germline V gene. CDR3 residues: CSSLRGLGGYTF. In nucleotides, the CDR3 is TGCAGCAGCTTGCGGGGGCTAGGTGGCTACACCTTC.